The 17 T cell receptor beta chains given below trace back to one sample, sequenced in a study of T-cell reconstitution after alpha-beta-depleted transplantation in children. The library targeted TCRbeta and was prepared with unique molecular identifiers. From the PCR reads, TCRdb called clonotypes with MiXCR, one entry per CDR3 protein. The sample lists 450,000 to 550,000 distinct CDR3 sequences, about an eighth occurring once. Sequences were derived from PBMCs, mostly from graft donor cells, sampled 180 days after TCRalphabeta/CD19-depleted stem cell transplant. The receptors come from a female patient aged 2-9 years who had a stem cell transplant for aplastic anemia, so the T cells may come from the graft donor.

This clonotype is a singleton in its sample. The CDR3 loop reads CAVQDRDNQPQHF. CDR3 DNA sequence: TGTGCCGTACAGGACAGGGACAATCAGCCCCAGCATTTT. V is TRBV19 and J is TRBJ1-5, with 8 bases aligning to TRBD1. The CDR3 totals 13 residues. Losses at the gene ends were 11 bases for V and 3 bases for J; bases not matched to a gene: 6. CDR1 and CDR2 from the germline V gene are LNHDA and SQIVND (reference sequence).

The V and J genes are TRBV6-5 and TRBJ2-1; possibly TRBD2 for D (6 bases). The V gene's germline CDR1 is MNHEY and CDR2 SVGAGI. V lost 0 bases to trimming and J lost 10 bases, with 16 bases between them. The CDR3 consists of 15 residues. As DNA, the CDR3 is TGTGCCAGCAGTTACTCGACGACTAGGGGTGCGGAGCAGTTCTTC. Protein product: CASSYSTTRGAEQFF.

This chain uses TRBV7-6 with TRBJ1-6; TRBD1 might be the D (6 bases). In germline, CDR1 is SGHVS, CDR2 FNYEAQ. The CDR3 has 13 residues. V was trimmed by 5 bases and J by 10 bases, leaving 12 bases between them. The CDR3 coding sequence is TGTGCCAGCAGCCCACAGGGTAACTCACCCCTCCACTTT. This sequence encodes CASSPQGNSPLHF.

Remarks on this clonotype: Possible read error: a much larger clone is one base away. The V call is TRBV28, the J call TRBJ2-5, with D maybe TRBD2 (6 bases). The end of the DNA fits TRBJ2-7 better, so the J call may be wrong. The CDR3 has 15 residues. Germline-derived CDR1 and CDR2 are MDHEN and SYDVKM. The CDR3 DNA follows: TGTGCCAGCAGTACTTACGGGGGAGCCCCCAACGAGCAGTACTTC. It is translated as CASSTYGGAPNEQYF.

This clonotype was detected a few times. The rearrangement joins TRBV20-1 to TRBJ2-7; D is unclear. The germline CDR1 and CDR2 sequences are DFQATT and SNEGSKA (reference sequence). Trimming took off 3 bases at V and 2 bases at J, with 14 bases between the two ends. The CDR3 is 14 residues long. As DNA, the CDR3 is TGCAGTGCTAGGGGAACTAAACTCCCCTACGAGCAGTACTTC. Protein product: CSARGTKLPYEQYF.

This clonotype was detected a few times. The chain employs TRBV20-1 and TRBJ1-2; D possibly corresponds to TRBD1 (6 bases). Germline lookup yields CDR1 DFQATT and CDR2 SNEGSKA (reference sequence). V lost 7 bases to trimming and J lost 3 bases, with 12 bases between them. This CDR3 is 12 amino acids long. The CDR3 bases are TGCAGTGTAACGGACAGATACTATGGCTACACCTTC. Translation gives CSVTDRYYGYTF.

This clonotype was seen a few times. V usage is TRBV20-1 and J usage is TRBJ1-3; D is ambiguous. Trimming left V 7 bases short and J 4 bases short, with 14 bases between. Germline V CDR1 and CDR2: DFQATT, SNEGSKA (reference sequence). The CDR3 totals 13 residues. The CDR3 region is CSVHRGAGNTIYF. The CDR3 nucleotides are TGCAGTGTTCACCGTGGTGCAGGAAACACCATATATTTT.

There are many counts of this clonotype. The chain employs TRBV27 and TRBJ2-7; 9 nucleotides line up with TRBD2. Germline V lookup: CDR1 MNHEY, CDR2 SMNVEV (reference sequence). J was trimmed by 4 bases and V by 3 bases; bases with no gene match: 7. The CDR3 has 15 residues. CDR3 DNA: TGTGCCAGCAGTTTTAGCGGGAGTGAATTTTACGAGCAGTACTTC. Translated: CASSFSGSEFYEQYF.

This clonotype was recorded a few times. The chain carries TRBV24-1 and TRBJ2-3; unclear D gene. CDR3 size: 13 residues. V lost 5 bases and J lost 3, with 8 bases in between. Germline V CDR1 and CDR2: KGHDR, SFDVKD. CDR3 DNA: TGTGCCACCAGTGCTGCTAGAACAGATACGCAGTATTTT. Translated, it gives CATSAARTDTQYF.

The CDR3 DNA is TGTGCCAGCAGCGTAGGGGGTCGGGAGCAAGAGACCCAGTACTTC. Translated: CASSVGGREQETQYF. The V call is TRBV9, the J call TRBJ2-5; maybe TRBD2 (6 bases). Germline CDR1 is SGDLS and CDR2 is YYNGEE. V lost 0 bases and J 2 bases, leaving 11 bases between the germline ends. The CDR3 runs to 15 residues.

This clonotype was detected ten times or more. V gene TRBV6-5 combines with J gene TRBJ1-4; no firm D call. The CDR3 is 19 residues long. From germline, CDR1 is MNHEY and CDR2 SVGAGI. The ends were cut back, 0 bases at V and 0 bases at J, with 17 bases in the middle. For the CDR3, the DNA is TGTGCCAGCAGTTACTCGATCGTTCGAGTTATTGCAACTAATGAAAAACTGTTTTTT. Its translation: CASSYSIVRVIATNEKLFF.

This clonotype has just a few counts. The chain uses TRBV27 and TRBJ1-2, with TRBD1 as a possible D gene (5 bases). Germline V gives CDR1 MNHEY, CDR2 SMNVEV (reference sequence). The V end was cut by 2 bases, the J end by 3 bases, with 10 bases between. The CDR3 runs 14 residues. CDR3 sequence: CASSLGATYYGYTF. Written as DNA, the CDR3 is TGTGCCAGCAGTTTAGGGGCAACATACTATGGCTACACCTTC.

This clonotype has ten or more counts. The V and J genes are TRBV6-5 and TRBJ2-2; maybe TRBD2 (6 bases). This CDR3 is 13 amino acids long. V gave up 2 bases and J gave up 5 bases, with 6 bases separating them. CDR1 is MNHEY and CDR2 is SVGAGI in the germline V gene. The CDR3 coding sequence is TGTGCCAGCAGTTACGGGGGGACCGGGGAGCTGTTTTTT. Protein sequence: CASSYGGTGELFF.

The gene calls are TRBV20-1 and TRBJ1-2, with D unclear. Germline lookup yields CDR1 DFQATT and CDR2 SNEGSKA (reference sequence). The germline V and J ends were trimmed by 5 bases and 1 base, with 14 bases remaining between them. The CDR3 has 14 residues. The CDR3 nucleotides are TGCAGTGCTTACCCCCGGAGGGATAACTATGGCTACACCTTC. This codes for CSAYPRRDNYGYTF.

The chain's CDR3 is CASSSRWRAYEQYF. As DNA, the CDR3 is TGTGCCAGCAGCTCCAGGTGGAGGGCCTACGAGCAGTACTTC. The V and J genes are TRBV7-4 and TRBJ2-7; D perhaps matches TRBD2 (6 bases). This CDR3 has 14 residues. The V gene lost 4 bases and the J gene lost 2 bases, with 12 bases spanning the gap. Germline V lookup: CDR1 SGHVT, CDR2 SQSDAQ.

The table lists this clonotype with a count of one. The chain has TRBV19 and TRBJ1-5; no firm D call. Trimming took off 4 bases at V and 5 bases at J, with 12 bases between the two ends. This CDR3 region has 14 residues. Germline CDR1 LNHDA, CDR2 SQIVND (reference sequence). CDR3 amino acids: CASSTRFGDQPQHF. The CDR3 DNA follows: TGTGCCAGTAGTACGCGTTTTGGGGATCAGCCCCAGCATTTT. Variable domain in full (rest from reference TRBV19 and TRBJ1-5): DGGITQSPKYLFRKEGQNVTLSCEQNLNHDAMYWYRQDPGQGLRLIYYSQIVNDFQKGDIAEGYSVSREKKESFPLTVTSAQKNPTAFYLCASSTRFGDQPQHFGDGTRLSIL.

The V gene is TRBV12-3 or TRBV12-4, the J gene TRBJ2-6, with D perhaps TRBD2 (6 bases). The germline V and J ends were trimmed by 8 bases and 0 bases, with 17 bases remaining between them. The CDR3 is 17 amino acids. The CDR3 loop is CASSVGRRASGANVLTF. The CDR3 DNA is TGTGCCAGCTCCGTTGGCAGGAGGGCCTCTGGGGCCAACGTCCTGACTTTC.